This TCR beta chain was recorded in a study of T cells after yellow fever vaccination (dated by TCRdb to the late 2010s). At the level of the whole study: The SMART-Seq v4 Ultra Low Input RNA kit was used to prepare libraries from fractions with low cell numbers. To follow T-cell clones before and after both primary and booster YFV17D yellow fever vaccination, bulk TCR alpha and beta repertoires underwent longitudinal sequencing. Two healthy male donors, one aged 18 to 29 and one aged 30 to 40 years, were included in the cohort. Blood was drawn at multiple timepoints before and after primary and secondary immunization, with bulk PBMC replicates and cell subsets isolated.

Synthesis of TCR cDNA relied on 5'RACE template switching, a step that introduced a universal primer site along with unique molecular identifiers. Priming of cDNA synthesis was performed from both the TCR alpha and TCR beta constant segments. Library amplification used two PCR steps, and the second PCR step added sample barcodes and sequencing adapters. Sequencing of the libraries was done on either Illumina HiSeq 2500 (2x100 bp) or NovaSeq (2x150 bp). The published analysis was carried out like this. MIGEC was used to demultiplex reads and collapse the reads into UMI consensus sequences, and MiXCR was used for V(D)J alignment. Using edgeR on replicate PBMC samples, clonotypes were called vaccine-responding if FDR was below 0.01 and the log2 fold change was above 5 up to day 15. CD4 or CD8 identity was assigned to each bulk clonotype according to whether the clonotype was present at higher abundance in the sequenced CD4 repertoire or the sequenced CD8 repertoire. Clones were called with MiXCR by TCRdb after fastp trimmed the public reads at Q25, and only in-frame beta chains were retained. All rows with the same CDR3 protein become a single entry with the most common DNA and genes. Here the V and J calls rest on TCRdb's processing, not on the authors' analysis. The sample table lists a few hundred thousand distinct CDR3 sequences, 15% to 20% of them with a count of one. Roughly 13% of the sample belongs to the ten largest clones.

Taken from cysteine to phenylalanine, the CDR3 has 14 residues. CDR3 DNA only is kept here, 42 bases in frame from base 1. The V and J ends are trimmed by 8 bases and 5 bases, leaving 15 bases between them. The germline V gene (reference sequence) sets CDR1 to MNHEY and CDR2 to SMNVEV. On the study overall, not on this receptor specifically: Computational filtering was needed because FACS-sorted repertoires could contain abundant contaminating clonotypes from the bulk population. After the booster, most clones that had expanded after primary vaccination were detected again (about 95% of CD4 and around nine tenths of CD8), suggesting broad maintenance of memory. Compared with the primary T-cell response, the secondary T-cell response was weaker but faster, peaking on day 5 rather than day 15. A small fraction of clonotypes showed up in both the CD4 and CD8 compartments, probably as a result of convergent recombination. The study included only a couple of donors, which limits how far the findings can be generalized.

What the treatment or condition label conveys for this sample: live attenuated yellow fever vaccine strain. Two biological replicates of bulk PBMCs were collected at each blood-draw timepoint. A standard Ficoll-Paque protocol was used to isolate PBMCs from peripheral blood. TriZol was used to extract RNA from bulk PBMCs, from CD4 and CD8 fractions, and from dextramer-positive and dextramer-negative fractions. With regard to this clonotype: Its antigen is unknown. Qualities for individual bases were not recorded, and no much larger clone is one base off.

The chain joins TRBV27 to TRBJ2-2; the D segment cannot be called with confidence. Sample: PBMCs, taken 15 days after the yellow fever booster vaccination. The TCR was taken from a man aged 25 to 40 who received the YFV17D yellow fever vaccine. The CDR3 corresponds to CASEDGFGTGELFF. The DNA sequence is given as TGTGCCAGCGAGGACGGGTTTGGAACCGGGGAGCTGTTTTTT.